A selection of T cell receptor beta chains follows, all from one sample in a study of vaccination and CD4 T cells after COVID-19. Antigens for these TCRs are unknown. One entry per CDR3 protein results from TCRdb running MiXCR on the PCR reads. Of around 9,700 distinct CDR3 sequences listed, 30% to 45% are singletons. Sample: CD4+ T cells from blood, cultured in vitro. The receptors were gathered from a human donor in good health. Both conserved end residues are part of each CDR3. D genes are given only for firm matches.

j_call	d_call	v_call	cdr3_aa
TRBJ1-2	TRBD1	TRBV28	CASSLGGQGGIYGYTF
TRBJ2-1	NA	TRBV25-1	CASSVSGTKGEQFF
TRBJ2-3	TRBD2	TRBV29-1	CSVSTRAGVADTQYF
TRBJ2-7	TRBD2	TRBV11-2	CASSLSLAGVYEQYF
TRBJ1-6	TRBD1	TRBV10-3	CAITRQGADNSPLHF
TRBJ2-7	TRBD2	TRBV7-8	CASSLGPTSGRTTF
TRBJ2-1	NA	TRBV7-9	CASSLGPPTYNEQFF
TRBJ1-5	TRBD1	TRBV20-1	CSARRSGGVGQPQHF
TRBJ2-7	NA	TRBV25-1	CASRGDHWTYEQYF
TRBJ1-5	TRBD1	TRBV7-9	CASSQDQGAGAGNQPQHF
TRBJ2-5	TRBD2	TRBV20-1	CSAPRRPLGLAGGETQYF
TRBJ1-2	NA	TRBV5-4	CASSLGKDYGYTF
TRBJ1-1	NA	TRBV20-1	CSAREGGRSTEAFF
TRBJ2-2	TRBD2	TRBV5-1	CASSTPSGSPTGELFF
TRBJ2-3	TRBD1	TRBV5-1	CASSLTGEDTQYF
TRBJ2-7	TRBD1	TRBV24-1	CATSDFDRESEQYF
TRBJ1-6	NA	TRBV7-9	CASSSRGDNSPLHF
TRBJ1-1	TRBD1	TRBV19	CASTRTGVLNTEAFF
TRBJ1-6	TRBD1	TRBV20-1	CSARDLGQHSYNSPLHF
TRBJ2-5	TRBD2	TRBV28	CASSPLGTSAAETQYF
TRBJ1-6	TRBD1	TRBV25-1	CASSEWGGTGGNSPLHF
TRBJ2-1	TRBD1	TRBV7-2	CASSPQTGGAYNEQFF
TRBJ2-1	TRBD1	TRBV27	CASSQGVDEQFF
TRBJ2-2	NA	TRBV7-9	CASRPDKNTGELFF
TRBJ2-7	NA	TRBV4-3	CASSQGAESSYEQYF
TRBJ2-3	TRBD2	TRBV29-1	CSVDQPRLAGTTDTQYF
TRBJ2-3	NA	TRBV7-9	CASIYLGTDTQYF
TRBJ2-7	NA	TRBV2	CASSGYEQYF
TRBJ1-2	TRBD1	TRBV4-3	CASSLFKGANYGYTF
TRBJ1-5	NA	TRBV27	CASSPLAGQPQHF
TRBJ2-5	NA	TRBV15	CATSGALGAGRFETQYF
TRBJ2-5	TRBD2	TRBV20-1	CSARTTSRGGETQYF
TRBJ2-7	NA	TRBV7-6	CASSLKDREQYF
TRBJ2-7	TRBD2	TRBV6-1	CASSEGTSYEQYF
TRBJ2-3	TRBD2	TRBV27	CASSLSTGLVTQYF
TRBJ2-5	NA	TRBV5-1	CASSFGGVGETQYF
TRBJ1-5	TRBD1	TRBV19	CASSIDRQGAKGSQPQHF
TRBJ2-3	NA	TRBV4-3	CASSHLLGGDGTDTQYF
TRBJ2-3	NA	TRBV7-6	CASSLDEGTDTQYF
TRBJ1-5	NA	TRBV4-3	CASSQDRDQPQHF
TRBJ2-7	TRBD1	TRBV6-1	CASRDRASYEQYF
TRBJ1-6	TRBD1	TRBV6-2/TRBV6-3	CASSYLTGGIDNSPLHF
TRBJ1-6	NA	TRBV20-1	CSAREMDSYNSPLHF
TRBJ2-7	TRBD1	TRBV7-2	CASSSGQGIHEQYF
TRBJ2-5	NA	TRBV7-3	CASSLLPQGRGETQYF
TRBJ1-3	NA	TRBV7-2	CASSLAAGNTIYF
TRBJ1-2	NA	TRBV7-2	CASSPSEGHGYTF
TRBJ2-1	TRBD2	TRBV7-2	CASRVEGRGEQFF
TRBJ1-2	NA	TRBV28	CASSLAPAANYGYTF
TRBJ2-1	TRBD2	TRBV20-1	CSARPATSGRTNEQFF
TRBJ2-7	NA	TRBV6-2/TRBV6-3	CASSYSAGAHEQYF
TRBJ2-7	NA	TRBV20-1	CSARDFSYEQYF
TRBJ1-5	NA	TRBV27	CASSPSSSNQPQHF
TRBJ2-1	TRBD2	TRBV7-3	CASSPRLATYNEQFF
TRBJ2-6	NA	TRBV5-6	CASSLGGPNVLTF
TRBJ1-5	NA	TRBV7-2	CASSLAGRGGDQPQHF
TRBJ2-7	NA	TRBV10-3	CAISPLAWGDGSYEQYF
TRBJ1-2	TRBD1	TRBV6-1	CASSKQGAWGYTF
TRBJ2-1	TRBD2	TRBV6-1	CASSDQSSGSNEQFF